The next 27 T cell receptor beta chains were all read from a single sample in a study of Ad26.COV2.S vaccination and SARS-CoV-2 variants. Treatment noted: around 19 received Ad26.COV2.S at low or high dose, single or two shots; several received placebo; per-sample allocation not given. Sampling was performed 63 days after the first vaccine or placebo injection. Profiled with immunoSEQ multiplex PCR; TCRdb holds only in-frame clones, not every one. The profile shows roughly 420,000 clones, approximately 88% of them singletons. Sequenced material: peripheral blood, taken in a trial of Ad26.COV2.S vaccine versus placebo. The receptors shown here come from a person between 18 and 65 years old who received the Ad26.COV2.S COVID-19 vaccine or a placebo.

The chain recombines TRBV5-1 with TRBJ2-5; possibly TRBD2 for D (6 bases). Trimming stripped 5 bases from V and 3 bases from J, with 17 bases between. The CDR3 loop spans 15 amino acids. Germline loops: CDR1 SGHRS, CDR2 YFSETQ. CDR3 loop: CASRSRGLAEETQYF. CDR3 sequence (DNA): TGCGCCAGCAGGTCGCGGGGCTTGGCCGAAGAGACCCAGTACTTC.

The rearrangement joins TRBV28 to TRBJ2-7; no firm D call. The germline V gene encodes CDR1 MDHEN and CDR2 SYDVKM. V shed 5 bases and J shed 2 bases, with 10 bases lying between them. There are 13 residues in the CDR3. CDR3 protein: CASSPHRAYEQYF. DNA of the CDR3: TGTGCCAGCAGTCCCCACCGGGCCTACGAGCAGTACTTC.

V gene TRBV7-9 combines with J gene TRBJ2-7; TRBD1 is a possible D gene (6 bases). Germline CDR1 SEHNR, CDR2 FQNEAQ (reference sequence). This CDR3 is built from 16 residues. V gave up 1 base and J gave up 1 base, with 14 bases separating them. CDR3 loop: CASSLVTGSNSYEQYF. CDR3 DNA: TGTGCCAGCAGCTTAGTTACAGGGTCAAATTCCTACGAGCAGTACTTC.

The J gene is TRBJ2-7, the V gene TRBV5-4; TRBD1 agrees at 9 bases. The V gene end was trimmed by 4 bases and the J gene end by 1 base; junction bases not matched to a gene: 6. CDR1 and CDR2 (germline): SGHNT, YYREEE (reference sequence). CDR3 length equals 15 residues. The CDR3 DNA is TGTGCCAGCAGCCCCACCGGGACAGGGTCCTACGAGCAGTACTTC. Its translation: CASSPTGTGSYEQYF.

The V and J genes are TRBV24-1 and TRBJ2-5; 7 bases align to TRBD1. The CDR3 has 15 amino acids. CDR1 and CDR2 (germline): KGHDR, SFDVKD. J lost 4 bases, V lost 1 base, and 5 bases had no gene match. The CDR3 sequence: CATSDFAGGGETQYF. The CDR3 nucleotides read TGTGCCACCAGTGATTTTGCAGGGGGTGGAGAGACCCAGTACTTC.

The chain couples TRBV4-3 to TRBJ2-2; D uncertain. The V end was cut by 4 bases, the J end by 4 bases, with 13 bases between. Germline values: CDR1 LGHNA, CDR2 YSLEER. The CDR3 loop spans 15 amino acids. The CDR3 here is CASSPKLVGTGELFF. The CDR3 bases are TGCGCCAGCAGCCCTAAGCTAGTCGGCACCGGGGAGCTGTTTTTT.

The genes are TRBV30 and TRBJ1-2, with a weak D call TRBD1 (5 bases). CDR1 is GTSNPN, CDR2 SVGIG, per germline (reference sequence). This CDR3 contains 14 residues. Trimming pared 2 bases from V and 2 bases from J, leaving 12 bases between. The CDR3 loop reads CAWSSGTANYGYTF. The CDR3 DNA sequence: TGTGCCTGGAGTAGCGGGACCGCCAACTATGGCTACACCTTC.

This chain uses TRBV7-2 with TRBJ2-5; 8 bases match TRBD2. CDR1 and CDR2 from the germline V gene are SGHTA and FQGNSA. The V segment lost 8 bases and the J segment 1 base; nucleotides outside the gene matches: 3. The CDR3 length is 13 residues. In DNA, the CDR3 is TGTGCCAGCCGGGGGGGGAGCCAAGAGACCCAGTACTTC. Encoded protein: CASRGGSQETQYF. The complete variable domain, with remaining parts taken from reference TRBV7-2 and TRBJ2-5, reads GAGVSQSPSNKVTEKGKDVELRCDPISGHTALYWYRQSLGQGLEFLIYFQGNSAPDKSGLPSDRFSAERTGGSVSTLTIQRTQQEDSAVYLCASRGGSQETQYFGPGTRLLVL.

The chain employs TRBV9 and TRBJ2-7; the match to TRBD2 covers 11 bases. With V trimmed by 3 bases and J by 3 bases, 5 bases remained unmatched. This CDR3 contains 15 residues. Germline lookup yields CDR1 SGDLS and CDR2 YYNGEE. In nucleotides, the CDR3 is TGTGCCAGCAGCGGTAGCGGGGGGGCCTTCTACGAGCAGTACTTC. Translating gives CASSGSGGAFYEQYF.

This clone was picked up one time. As DNA, the CDR3 is TGTGCCAGCAGCTTAGGTGTCCCCCTCCACTTT. Translating gives CASSLGVPLHF. V and J are TRBV11-2 and TRBJ1-6; D not resolved. This CDR3 comprises 11 residues. CDR1 is SGHAT, CDR2 FQNNGV, per germline. V was shortened by 1 base and J by 13 bases, with 5 bases between the two germline ends. Full variable domain (outside the CDR3, taken from reference TRBV11-2 and TRBJ1-6): EAGVAQSPRYKIIEKRQSVAFWCNPISGHATLYWYQQILGQGPKLLIQFQNNGVVDDSQLPKDRFSAERLKGVDSTLKIQPAKLEDSAVYLCASSLGVPLHFGNGTRLTVT.

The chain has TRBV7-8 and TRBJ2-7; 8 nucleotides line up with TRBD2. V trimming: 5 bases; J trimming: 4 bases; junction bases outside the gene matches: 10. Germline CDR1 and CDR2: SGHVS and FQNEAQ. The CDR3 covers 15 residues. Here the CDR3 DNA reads TGTGCCAGCAGCGGATCCTTGGCGGGGGGTTACGAGCAGTACTTC. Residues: CASSGSLAGGYEQYF.

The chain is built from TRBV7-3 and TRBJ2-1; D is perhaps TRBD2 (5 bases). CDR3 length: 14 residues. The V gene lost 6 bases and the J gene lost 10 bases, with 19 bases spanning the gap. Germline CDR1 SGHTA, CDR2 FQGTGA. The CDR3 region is CASSRTVGQPEQFF. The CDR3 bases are TGTGCCAGCAGTAGGACTGTCGGCCAACCGGAGCAGTTCTTC. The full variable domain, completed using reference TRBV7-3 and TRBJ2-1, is GAGVSQTPSNKVTEKGKYVELRCDPISGHTALYWYRQSLGQGPEFLIYFQGTGAADDSGLPNDRFFAVRPEGSVSTLKIQRTERGDSAVYLCASSRTVGQPEQFFGPGTRLTVL.

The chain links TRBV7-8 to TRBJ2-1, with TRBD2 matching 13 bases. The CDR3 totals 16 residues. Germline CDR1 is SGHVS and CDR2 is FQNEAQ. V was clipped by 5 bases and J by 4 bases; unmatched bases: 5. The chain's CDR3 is CASSGRLAGGYNEQFF. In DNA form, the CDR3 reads TGTGCCAGCAGCGGAAGACTAGCGGGGGGTTACAATGAGCAGTTCTTC.

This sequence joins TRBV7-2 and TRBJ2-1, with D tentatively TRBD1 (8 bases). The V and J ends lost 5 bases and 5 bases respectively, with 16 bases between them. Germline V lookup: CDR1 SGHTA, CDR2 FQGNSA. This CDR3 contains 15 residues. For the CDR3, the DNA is TGTGCCAGCAGCCCTAGGACAGGGAGGGACAATGAGCAGTTCTTC. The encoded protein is CASSPRTGRDNEQFF.

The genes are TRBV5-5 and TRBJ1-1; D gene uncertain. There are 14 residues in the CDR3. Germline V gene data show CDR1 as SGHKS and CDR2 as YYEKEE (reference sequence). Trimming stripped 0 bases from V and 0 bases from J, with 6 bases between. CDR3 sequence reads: CASSLEAVNTEAFF. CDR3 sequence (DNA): TGTGCCAGCAGCTTGGAGGCAGTGAACACTGAAGCTTTCTTT.

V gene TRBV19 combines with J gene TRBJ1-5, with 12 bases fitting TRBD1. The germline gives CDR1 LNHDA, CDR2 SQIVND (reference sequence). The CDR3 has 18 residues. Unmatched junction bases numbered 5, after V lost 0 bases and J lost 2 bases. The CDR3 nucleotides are TGTGCCAGTAGTATAGACGGGACAGGGGGCGGGGGCAATCAGCCCCAGCATTTT. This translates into CASSIDGTGGGGNQPQHF.

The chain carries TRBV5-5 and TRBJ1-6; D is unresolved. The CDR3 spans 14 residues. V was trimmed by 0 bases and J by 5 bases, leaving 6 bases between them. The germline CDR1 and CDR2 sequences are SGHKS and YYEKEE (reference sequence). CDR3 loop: CASSLGWDNSPLHF. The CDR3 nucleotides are TGTGCCAGCAGCTTGGGCTGGGATAATTCACCCCTCCACTTT.

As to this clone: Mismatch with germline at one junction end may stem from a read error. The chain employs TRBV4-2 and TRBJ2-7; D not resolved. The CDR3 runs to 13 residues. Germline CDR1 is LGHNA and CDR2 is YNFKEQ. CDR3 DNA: TGTGCCAGCAGCCAAGTCGGGCAGATAGACCAGCACTTC. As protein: CASSQVGQIDQHF.

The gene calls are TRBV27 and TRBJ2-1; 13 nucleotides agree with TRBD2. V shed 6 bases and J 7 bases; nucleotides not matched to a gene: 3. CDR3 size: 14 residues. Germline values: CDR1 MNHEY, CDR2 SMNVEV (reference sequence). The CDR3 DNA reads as TGTGCCAGCAGCTGGGGACTAGCGGGGAATGAGCAGTTCTTC. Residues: CASSWGLAGNEQFF.

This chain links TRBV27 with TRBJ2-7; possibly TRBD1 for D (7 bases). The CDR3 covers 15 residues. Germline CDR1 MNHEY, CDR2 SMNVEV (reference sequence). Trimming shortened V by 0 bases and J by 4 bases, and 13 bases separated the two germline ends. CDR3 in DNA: TGTGCCAGCAGTTTATCTGGAGGGGGCTCTTACGAGCAGTACTTC. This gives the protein CASSLSGGGSYEQYF.

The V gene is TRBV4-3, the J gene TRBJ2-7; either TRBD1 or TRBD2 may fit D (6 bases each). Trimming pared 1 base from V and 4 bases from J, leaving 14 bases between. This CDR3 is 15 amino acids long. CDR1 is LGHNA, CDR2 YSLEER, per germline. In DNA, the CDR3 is TGCGCCAGCAGCCAAGTAAGGGGGGATTGGTACGAGCAGTACTTC. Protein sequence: CASSQVRGDWYEQYF.

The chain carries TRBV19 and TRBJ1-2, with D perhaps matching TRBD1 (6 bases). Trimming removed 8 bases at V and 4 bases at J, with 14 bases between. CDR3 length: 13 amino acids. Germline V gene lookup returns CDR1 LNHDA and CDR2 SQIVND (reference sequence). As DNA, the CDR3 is TGTGCCAGTTCTAACACAGGGACCTATGGCTACACCTTC. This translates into CASSNTGTYGYTF.

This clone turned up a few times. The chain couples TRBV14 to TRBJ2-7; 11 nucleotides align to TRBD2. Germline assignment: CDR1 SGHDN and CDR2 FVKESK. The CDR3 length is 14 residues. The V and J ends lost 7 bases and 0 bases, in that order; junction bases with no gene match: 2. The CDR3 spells CASILAGDSYEQYF. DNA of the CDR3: TGTGCCAGCATACTAGCGGGGGACTCCTACGAGCAGTACTTC.

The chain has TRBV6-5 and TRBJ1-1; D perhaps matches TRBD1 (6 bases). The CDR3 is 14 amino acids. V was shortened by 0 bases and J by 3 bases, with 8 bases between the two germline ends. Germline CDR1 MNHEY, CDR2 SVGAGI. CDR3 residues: CASSYSGGYTEAFF. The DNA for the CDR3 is TGTGCCAGCAGTTACTCAGGGGGATACACTGAAGCTTTCTTT.

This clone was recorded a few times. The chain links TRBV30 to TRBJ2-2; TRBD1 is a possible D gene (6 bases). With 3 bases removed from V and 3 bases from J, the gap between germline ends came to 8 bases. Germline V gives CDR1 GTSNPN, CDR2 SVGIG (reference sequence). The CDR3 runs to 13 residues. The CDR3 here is CAWSTGYTGELFF. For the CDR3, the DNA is TGTGCCTGGAGCACAGGGTACACCGGGGAGCTGTTTTTT.

CDR3: CAWSLRGGQPQHF. DNA for the CDR3: TGTGCCTGGAGTCTTCGGGGCGGTCAGCCCCAGCATTTT. The chain links TRBV30 to TRBJ1-5; maybe TRBD1 (5 bases). Germline CDR1 reads GTSNPN; CDR2 reads SVGIG (reference sequence). The CDR3 extends over 13 amino acids. The germline V and J ends were trimmed by 2 bases and 6 bases, with 11 bases remaining between them.

This chain's CDR3 is CASSLAGYYTDTQYF. The DNA for the CDR3 is TGTGCCAGCAGCTTGGCCGGTTACTACACAGATACGCAGTATTTT. The chain has TRBV5-4 and TRBJ2-3; D unresolved. V was pared by 0 bases and J by 2 bases, with 10 bases between. Germline V gene data show CDR1 as SGHNT and CDR2 as YYREEE (reference sequence). The CDR3 is made up of 15 amino acids.